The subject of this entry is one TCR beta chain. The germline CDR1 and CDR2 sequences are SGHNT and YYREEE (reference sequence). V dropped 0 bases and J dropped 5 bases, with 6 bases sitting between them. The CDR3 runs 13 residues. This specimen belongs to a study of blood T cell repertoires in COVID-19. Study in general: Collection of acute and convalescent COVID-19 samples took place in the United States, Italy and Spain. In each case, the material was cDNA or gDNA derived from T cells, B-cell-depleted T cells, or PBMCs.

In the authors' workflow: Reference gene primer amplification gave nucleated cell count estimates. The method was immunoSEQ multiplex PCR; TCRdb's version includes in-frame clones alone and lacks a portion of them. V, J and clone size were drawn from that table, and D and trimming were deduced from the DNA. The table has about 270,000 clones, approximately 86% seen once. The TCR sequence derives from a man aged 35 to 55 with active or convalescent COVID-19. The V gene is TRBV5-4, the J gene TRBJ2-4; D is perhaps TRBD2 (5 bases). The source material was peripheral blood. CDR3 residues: CASSLAGENIQYF. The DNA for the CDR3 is TGTGCCAGCAGCTTGGCCGGGGAAAACATTCAGTACTTC. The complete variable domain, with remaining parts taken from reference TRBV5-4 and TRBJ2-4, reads ETGVTQSPTHLIKTRGQQVTLRCSSQSGHNTVSWYQQALGQGPQFIFQYYREEENGRGNFPPRFSGLQFPNYSSELNVNALELDDSALYLCASSLAGENIQYFGAGTRLSVL.